The present T cell receptor (beta chain) was sequenced within a study of shared clonotypes between healthy human individuals. Findings and limits, study-wide: When compared with the clonotypes that were shared by all four sorted-subset donors, the non-shared clonotypes turned out to have lower generation probabilities. Shared clonotypes: roughly 4.5% naive CD4, under 4% naive CD8, roughly 2.2% memory CD4, under 0.5% memory CD8.

The CDR3 is 12 amino acids. V dropped 7 bases and J dropped 6 bases, with 13 bases sitting between them. Germline V gene data show CDR1 as MNHEY and CDR2 as SVGAGI. As for this clone: Its target is unknown.

An assay was performed, and its level was deep. The method was immunoSEQ multiplex PCR; TCRdb's version includes in-frame clones alone and lacks a portion of them. The table lists roughly 2.5 million clones, about 92% of them singletons. The rearrangement uses TRBV6-5 and TRBJ2-7; possible D gene TRBD1, 5 bases. Source material: naive CD4+ T cells sorted from blood. Subset reported: CD45RA+ positively selected. This receptor was taken from a man aged 18 to 29 in good health. DNA for the CDR3: TGTGCCAGCACCCCAGGGCACGGCGAGCAGTACTTC. This gives the protein CASTPGHGEQYF.